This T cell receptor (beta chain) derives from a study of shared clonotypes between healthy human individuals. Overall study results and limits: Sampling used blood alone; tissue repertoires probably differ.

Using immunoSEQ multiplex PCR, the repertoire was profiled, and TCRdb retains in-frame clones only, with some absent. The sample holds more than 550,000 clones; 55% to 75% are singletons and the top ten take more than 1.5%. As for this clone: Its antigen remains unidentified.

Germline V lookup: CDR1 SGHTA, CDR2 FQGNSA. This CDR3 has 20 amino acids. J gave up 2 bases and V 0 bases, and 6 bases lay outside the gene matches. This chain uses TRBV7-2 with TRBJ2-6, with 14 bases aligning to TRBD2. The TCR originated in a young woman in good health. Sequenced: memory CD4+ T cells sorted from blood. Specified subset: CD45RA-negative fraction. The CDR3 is CASSLAFRGLAGAGANVLTF. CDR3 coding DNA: TGTGCCAGCAGCTTAGCCTTCAGGGGACTAGCGGGAGCTGGGGCCAACGTCCTGACTTTC.